These T cell receptor beta chains were read from a single sample in a study of persistence of HIV-infected CD4 T cells. For these TCRs, the target antigens are not known. Here immunoSEQ multiplex PCR was the method, and the copy in TCRdb shows in-frame clones only, minus some. In the table there are tens of thousands of clones, more than 75% of which are singletons. Sequences were derived from CD4+ T cells sorted from PBMCs after 18-hour stimulation, sampled from a patient who received antiretroviral therapy. Every receptor here comes from an adult man with HIV who was CMV-seropositive. The CDR3 runs from the conserved cysteine through the conserved F or W. D genes are given only for firm matches. A clone size is listed for some rows: how often the clone was seen (once, few, many), or a class if it is expanded.

TRBJ2-3	TRBD2	.	TRBV15	TGTGCCACCAGCAGAGATTCGGGGGGGCCGGATACGCAGTATTTT	CATSRDSGGPDTQYF
TRBJ1-2	.	medium-sized	TRBV12-3/TRBV12-4	TGTGCCAGCAGTTATACGGGGGGTGGCTACACCTTC	CASSYTGGGYTF
TRBJ1-2	.	.	TRBV20-1	TGCAGTGCCCCGGGACCAAGAGGCTACACCTTC	CSAPGPRGYTF
TRBJ1-6	.	.	TRBV27	TGTGCCAGCTCACGGTGGCTTGATAATTCACCCCTCCACTTT	CASSRWLDNSPLHF
TRBJ2-7	.	.	TRBV10-3	TGTGCCATCAGTGATACGGCAAGGAGCTCCTACGAGCAGTACTTC	CAISDTARSSYEQYF
TRBJ1-2	.	once	TRBV27	TGTGCCAGCAGCGAGGACAACTATGGCTACACCTTC	CASSEDNYGYTF
TRBJ1-5	TRBD1	.	TRBV19	TGTGCCAGTAACCCGACAGGGGGCTATAGCAATCAGCCCCAGCATTTT	CASNPTGGYSNQPQHF
TRBJ1-5	.	few	TRBV27	TGTGCCAGCAGTTTATCAGGGCTTTTTTACAATCAGCCCCAGCATTTT	CASSLSGLFYNQPQHF
TRBJ1-4	.	.	TRBV30	TGTGCCTGGAGGAATTCGGACAGAGGGAATGAAAAACTGTTTTTT	CAWRNSDRGNEKLFF
TRBJ2-1	.	.	TRBV19	TGTGCCAGTAGTATGGACTATAGGACTGAGCAGTTCTTC	CASSMDYRTEQFF
TRBJ1-1	TRBD1	.	TRBV7-2	TGTGCCAGCAGCTCGCCACGACAGGGACCCACTGAAGCTTTCTTT	CASSSPRQGPTEAFF
TRBJ1-5	TRBD1	.	TRBV19	TGTGCCAGTAGGTCGGGACAGCTCAATCAGCCCCAGCATTTT	CASRSGQLNQPQHF
TRBJ1-5	.	.	TRBV19	TGTGCCAGTAGTTCCGCGCAGGTGGTTGATCAGCCCCAGCATTTT	CASSSAQVVDQPQHF
TRBJ2-2	.	few	TRBV7-9	TGTGCCAGCAGCTTTTGGGGCACCGGGGAGCTGTTTTTT	CASSFWGTGELFF
TRBJ1-1	.	.	TRBV19	TGTGCCAGTAGTACCCAGACAGGTCCTGAAGCTTTCTTT	CASSTQTGPEAFF
TRBJ2-7	TRBD2	.	TRBV30	TGTGCCTGGAGTGTAAACCCAGCGGGGGGATCTCAGCAGTACTTC	CAWSVNPAGGSQQYF
TRBJ1-6	TRBD1	few	TRBV3-1/TRBV3-2	TGTGCCAGCAGCCGGACAGGGGAGAATGGATCACCCCTCCACTTT	CASSRTGENGSPLHF
TRBJ1-1	.	.	TRBV5-4	TGTGCCAGCAGCTTTGCATCCCTCTTGAACACTGAAGCTTTCTTT	CASSFASLLNTEAFF
TRBJ2-2	.	.	TRBV14	TGTGCCAGCGGCCCGTTTCACGCGAACACCGGGGAGCTGTTTTTT	CASGPFHANTGELFF
TRBJ2-7	TRBD2	.	TRBV7-2	TGTGCCAGCAGCTTTGTGCGGGAGGGCCCCTACGAGCAGTACTTC	CASSFVREGPYEQYF
TRBJ2-7	.	.	TRBV7-2	TGTGCCAGCAGCCACGGTTCCTACGAGCAGTACTTC	CASSHGSYEQYF
TRBJ1-1	.	once	TRBV7-9	TGTGCCAGCAGCTTAACGGGGGGCGCGACGCCTGAAGCTTTCTTT	CASSLTGGATPEAFF
TRBJ1-2	TRBD1	.	TRBV19	TGTGCCAGTAGTGCAGGGGGCAGTATGGGCTACACCTTC	CASSAGGSMGYTF
TRBJ2-7	.	.	TRBV10-3	TGTGCCATCAGTGATACAGTCTCCTACGAGCAGTACTTC	CAISDTVSYEQYF
TRBJ2-7	.	.	TRBV5-1	TGCGCCAGCACCGAGACTTTTCCTTCCTACGAGCAGTACTTC	CASTETFPSYEQYF
TRBJ1-1	.	.	TRBV7-2	TGTGCCAGCAGCGCTACCGGGACGGGGAACACTGAAGCTTTCTTT	CASSATGTGNTEAFF
TRBJ2-5	TRBD2	once	TRBV7-2	TGTGCCAGCAGCTTAGCGCCCGTTACTAGCGGGGGTCCTCTAGAGACCCAGTACTTC	CASSLAPVTSGGPLETQYF
TRBJ2-7	.	.	TRBV5-1	TGCGCCAGCAGCTTTAGGGCTCTGGACGAGCAGTACTTC	CASSFRALDEQYF
TRBJ2-7	TRBD1	.	TRBV6-6	TGTGCCAGCGGTAAGACAGGGGCTTCTTACGAGCAGTACTTC	CASGKTGASYEQYF
TRBJ2-3	TRBD2	.	TRBV7-9	TGTGCCAGCAGCTTGAGCGGGGGCCCCACAGATACGCAGTATTTT	CASSLSGGPTDTQYF
TRBJ1-1	.	few	TRBV19	TGTGCCAGTAGTATTACAGCGAACACTGAAGCTTTCTTT	CASSITANTEAFF
TRBJ2-2	.	.	TRBV14	TGTGCCAGCAGCCCACTGAATAGGAACACCGGGGAGCTGTTTTTT	CASSPLNRNTGELFF
TRBJ2-7	TRBD1	.	TRBV25-1	TGTGCCAGCAGTGAAGCGAACAGGGGGACCTACGAGCAGTACTTC	CASSEANRGTYEQYF
TRBJ1-5	.	.	TRBV18	TGTGCCAGCTCCCCAAGTCCGGGGTTTAGCAATCAGCCCCAGCATTTT	CASSPSPGFSNQPQHF
TRBJ1-6	.	once	TRBV6-5	TGTGCCAGCAAAGTGGGACCCGATCGGTCAACCCTCCACTTT	CASKVGPDRSTLHF
TRBJ2-7	.	.	TRBV18	TGTGCCAGCTCACCACCCAAGAGCTCATCTCGAGGGACCTACGAGCAGTACTTC	CASSPPKSSSRGTYEQYF
TRBJ1-2	.	.	TRBV19	TGTGCCAGTAGGGAAGGGATGGGCCAGATCTATGGCTACACCTTC	CASREGMGQIYGYTF
TRBJ2-7	.	.	TRBV5-4	TGTGCCAGCAGCTTGGTCGGCGGACCCTACGAGCAGTACTTC	CASSLVGGPYEQYF
TRBJ1-5	TRBD1	once	TRBV28	TGTGCCAGCAGTTCATCAGGGGGCTATCAGCCCCAGCATTTT	CASSSSGGYQPQHF
TRBJ2-2	TRBD2	.	TRBV5-4	TGTGCCAGCAGCTTGTCCGCGGGGGCGAACACCGGGGAGCTGTTTTTT	CASSLSAGANTGELFF
TRBJ1-2	.	.	TRBV5-4	TGTGCCAGCAGCTTGACAGGTTCGATCTATGGCTACACCTTC	CASSLTGSIYGYTF
TRBJ2-1	TRBD2	.	TRBV3-1/TRBV3-2	TGTGCCAGCAGCGAAACTAGCGGGGGGGCTAATGAGCAGTTCTTC	CASSETSGGANEQFF
TRBJ1-1	.	few	TRBV10-3	TGTGCCATCAGTGAGCAAGTTGAAGCTTTCTTT	CAISEQVEAFF
TRBJ1-1	.	.	TRBV4-1	TGCGCCAGCAGAAGGCCCGAGGCACTGAACACTGAAGCTTTCTTT	CASRRPEALNTEAFF
TRBJ1-4	.	.	TRBV6-5	TGTGCCAGCAGTCCTGTACCGGGGCTGGGGGAAAAACTGTTTTTT	CASSPVPGLGEKLFF
TRBJ1-1	.	.	TRBV10-1	TGCGCCAGCAAGTCGTGGCTAAGAATGAACACTGAAGCTTTCTTT	CASKSWLRMNTEAFF
TRBJ2-3	TRBD1	.	TRBV2	TGTGCCAGCAGTGTTGGACAGGGTTCCCTCACAGATACGCAGTATTTT	CASSVGQGSLTDTQYF
TRBJ2-2	.	.	TRBV21-1	TGTGCCAGCAGCTCCCACGGGACAGGAGACACCGGGGAGCTGTTTTTT	CASSSHGTGDTGELFF
TRBJ1-5	.	.	TRBV5-1	TGCGCCAGCAGCTTGAACGCAGGCAGTAATCAGCCCCAGCATTTT	CASSLNAGSNQPQHF
TRBJ1-1	TRBD1	.	TRBV5-4	TGTGCCAGCAGCCCACAAAGGGGGCAGACTGAAGCTTTCTTT	CASSPQRGQTEAFF
TRBJ2-6	.	.	TRBV5-4	TGTGCCAGCAGCTTGGCCCGGGGGTCTGGGGCCAACGTCCTGACTTTC	CASSLARGSGANVLTF
TRBJ1-1	.	.	TRBV25-1	TGTGCCAGCAAAGGAGTAGGGGACACTGAAGCTTTCTTT	CASKGVGDTEAFF